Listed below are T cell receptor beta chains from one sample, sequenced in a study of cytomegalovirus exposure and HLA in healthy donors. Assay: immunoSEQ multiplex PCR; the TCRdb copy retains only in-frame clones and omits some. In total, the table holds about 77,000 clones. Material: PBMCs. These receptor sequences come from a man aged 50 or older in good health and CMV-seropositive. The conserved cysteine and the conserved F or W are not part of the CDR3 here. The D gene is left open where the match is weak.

cdr3_aa: ASSKLSRSAGELF; d_call: NA; v_call: TRBV21-1; j_call: TRBJ2-2; cdr3_length: 13
cdr3_aa: ASSIGSGQGLQPQH; d_call: TRBD1; v_call: TRBV19; j_call: TRBJ1-5; cdr3_length: 14
cdr3_aa: ASSYGGGSVGPQH; d_call: NA; v_call: TRBV27; j_call: TRBJ1-5; cdr3_length: 13
cdr3_aa: ASSPRTGPSYEQY; d_call: TRBD1; v_call: TRBV7-2; j_call: TRBJ2-7; cdr3_length: 13
cdr3_aa: ASSGQGLTEAF; d_call: TRBD1; v_call: TRBV6-1; j_call: TRBJ1-1; cdr3_length: 11
cdr3_aa: ASSPGRGETQY; d_call: NA; v_call: TRBV5-1; j_call: TRBJ2-5; cdr3_length: 11
cdr3_aa: ASSTGTASYEQY; d_call: TRBD1; v_call: TRBV4-2; j_call: TRBJ2-7; cdr3_length: 12
cdr3_aa: ASRDPGQGVGGYT; d_call: TRBD1; v_call: TRBV6-5; j_call: TRBJ1-2; cdr3_length: 13
cdr3_aa: ASRFDRTPEKLF; d_call: NA; v_call: TRBV7-9; j_call: TRBJ1-4; cdr3_length: 12
cdr3_aa: ASSYRTGFYGYT; d_call: NA; v_call: TRBV6-5; j_call: TRBJ1-2; cdr3_length: 12
cdr3_aa: ATSTRQYYGYT; d_call: NA; v_call: TRBV19; j_call: TRBJ1-2; cdr3_length: 11
cdr3_aa: ASSQDGEREQF; d_call: NA; v_call: TRBV4-2; j_call: TRBJ2-1; cdr3_length: 11
cdr3_aa: ASSLGDRDNEKLF; d_call: TRBD1; v_call: TRBV5-1; j_call: TRBJ1-4; cdr3_length: 13